This TCR beta chain was sequenced in a study of T cells in Graves' hyperthyroidism and ophthalmopathy. TCR beta CDR3 regions were amplified from RNA. HTBI primers were used for first-round RT-PCR of the TCR CDR3. In TCRdb, the multiplex PCR reads were re-called with MiXCR into one record per CDR3 protein. The top ten hold 11% of the sample, which has roughly 500,000 distinct CDR3 sequences, roughly a quarter seen once. Per germline, CDR1 DFQATT and CDR2 SNEGSKA (reference sequence). The V segment lost 6 bases and the J segment 0 bases; nucleotides outside the gene matches: 11. The CDR3 extends over 16 amino acids.

The J gene is TRBJ2-5, the V gene TRBV20-1; 9 bases fit TRBD2. This sequence originates from a woman younger than 45 with Graves' ophthalmopathy. Sequenced material: blood. CDR3 in amino acids: CSAKRASGGNQETQYF. Written as DNA, the CDR3 is TGCAGTGCAAAGAGGGCGAGCGGGGGGAACCAAGAGACCCAGTACTTC.